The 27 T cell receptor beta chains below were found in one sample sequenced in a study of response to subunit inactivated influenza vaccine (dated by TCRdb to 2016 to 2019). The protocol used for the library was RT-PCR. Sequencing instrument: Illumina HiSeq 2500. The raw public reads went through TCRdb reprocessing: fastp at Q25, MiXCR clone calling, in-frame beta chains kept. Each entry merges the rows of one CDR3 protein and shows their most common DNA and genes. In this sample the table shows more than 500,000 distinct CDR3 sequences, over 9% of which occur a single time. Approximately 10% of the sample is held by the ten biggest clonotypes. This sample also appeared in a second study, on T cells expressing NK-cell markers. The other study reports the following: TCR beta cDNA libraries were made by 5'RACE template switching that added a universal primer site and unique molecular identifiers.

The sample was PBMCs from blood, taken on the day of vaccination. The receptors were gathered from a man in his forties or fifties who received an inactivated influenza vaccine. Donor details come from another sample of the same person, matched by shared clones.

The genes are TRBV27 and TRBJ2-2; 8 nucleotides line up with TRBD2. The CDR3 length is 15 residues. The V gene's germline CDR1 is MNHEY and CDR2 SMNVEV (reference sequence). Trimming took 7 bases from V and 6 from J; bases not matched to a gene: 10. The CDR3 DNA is TGTGCCAGCAAATTGAGCGGGAGCTATCCCGGGGAGCTGTTTTTT. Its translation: CASKLSGSYPGELFF.

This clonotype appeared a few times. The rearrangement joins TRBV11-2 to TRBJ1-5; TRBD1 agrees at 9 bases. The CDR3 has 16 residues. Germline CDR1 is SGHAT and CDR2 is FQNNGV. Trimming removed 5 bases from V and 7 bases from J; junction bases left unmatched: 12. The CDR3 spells CASSPKSGQGNQPQHF. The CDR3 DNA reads TGTGCCAGCAGCCCTAAGTCGGGACAGGGAAACCAGCCCCAGCATTTT.

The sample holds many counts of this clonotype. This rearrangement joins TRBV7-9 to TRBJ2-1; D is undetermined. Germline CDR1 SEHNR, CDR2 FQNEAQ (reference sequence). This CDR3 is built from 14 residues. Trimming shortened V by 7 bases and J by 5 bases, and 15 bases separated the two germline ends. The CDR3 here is CASTGPPSHNEQFF. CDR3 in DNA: TGTGCCAGCACTGGGCCCCCGAGCCACAATGAGCAGTTCTTC.

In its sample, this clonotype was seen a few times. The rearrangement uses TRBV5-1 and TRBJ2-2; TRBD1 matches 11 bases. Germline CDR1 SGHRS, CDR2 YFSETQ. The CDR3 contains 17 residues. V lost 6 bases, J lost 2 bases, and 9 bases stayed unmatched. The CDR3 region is CASMSGQGATNTGELFF. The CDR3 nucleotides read TGCGCCAGCATGTCAGGACAGGGGGCGACTAACACCGGGGAGCTGTTTTTT. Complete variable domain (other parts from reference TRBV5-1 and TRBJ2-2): KAGVTQTPRYLIKTRGQQVTLSCSPISGHRSVSWYQQTPGQGLQFLFEYFSETQRNKGNFPGRFSGRQFSNSRSEMNVSTLELGDSALYLCASMSGQGATNTGELFFGEGSRLTVL.

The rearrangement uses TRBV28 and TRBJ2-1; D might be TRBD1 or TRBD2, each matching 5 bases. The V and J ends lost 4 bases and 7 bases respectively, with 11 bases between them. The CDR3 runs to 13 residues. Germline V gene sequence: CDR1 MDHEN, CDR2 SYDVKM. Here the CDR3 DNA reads TGTGCCAGCAGTTGGGGGAGTCAGAATGAGCAGTTCTTC. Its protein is CASSWGSQNEQFF.

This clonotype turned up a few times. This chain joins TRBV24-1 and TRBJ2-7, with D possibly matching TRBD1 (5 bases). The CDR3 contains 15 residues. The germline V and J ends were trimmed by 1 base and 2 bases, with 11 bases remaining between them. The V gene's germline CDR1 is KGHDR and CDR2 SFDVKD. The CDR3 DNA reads TGTGCCACCAGTGATTTCCCAGGGTCACCCTACGAGCAGTACTTC. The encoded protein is CATSDFPGSPYEQYF.

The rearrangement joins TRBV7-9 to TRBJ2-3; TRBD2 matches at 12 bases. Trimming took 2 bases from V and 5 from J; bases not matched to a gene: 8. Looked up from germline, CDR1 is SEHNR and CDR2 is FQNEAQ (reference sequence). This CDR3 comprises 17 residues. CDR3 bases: TGTGCCAGCAGCTTACTCACTAGCGGGGGGCCTGGAGATACGCAGTATTTT. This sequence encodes CASSLLTSGGPGDTQYF.

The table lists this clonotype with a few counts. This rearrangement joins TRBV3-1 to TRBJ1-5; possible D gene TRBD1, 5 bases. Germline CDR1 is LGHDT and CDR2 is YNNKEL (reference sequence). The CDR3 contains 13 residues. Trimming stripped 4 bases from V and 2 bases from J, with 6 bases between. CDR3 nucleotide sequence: TGTGCCAGCAGCCCGGGGCGCAATCAGCCCCAGCATTTT. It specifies CASSPGRNQPQHF.

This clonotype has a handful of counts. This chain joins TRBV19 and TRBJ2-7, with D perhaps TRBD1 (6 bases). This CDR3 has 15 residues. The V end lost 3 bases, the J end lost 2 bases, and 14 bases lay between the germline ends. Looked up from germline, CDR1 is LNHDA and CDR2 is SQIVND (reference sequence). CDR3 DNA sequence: TGTGCCAGTAGTATCAGTCAGGGACAAACCTACGAGCAGTACTTC. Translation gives CASSISQGQTYEQYF.

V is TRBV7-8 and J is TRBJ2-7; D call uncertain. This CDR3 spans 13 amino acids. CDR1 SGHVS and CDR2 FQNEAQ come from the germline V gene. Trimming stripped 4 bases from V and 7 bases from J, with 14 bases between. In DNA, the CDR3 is TGTGCCAGCAGCTCTCGTACCTCTTGGGAGCAGTACTTC. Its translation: CASSSRTSWEQYF.

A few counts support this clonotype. The CDR3 here is CASSLGLAGVYTGELFF. CDR3 DNA sequence: TGTGCCAGCAGCCTAGGACTAGCGGGGGTATACACCGGGGAGCTGTTTTTT. This chain joins TRBV7-2 and TRBJ2-2; 13 bases agree with TRBD2. Germline V gene sequence: CDR1 SGHTA, CDR2 FQGNSA. This CDR3 is built from 17 residues. V trimming: 5 bases; J trimming: 3 bases; junction bases outside the gene matches: 6.

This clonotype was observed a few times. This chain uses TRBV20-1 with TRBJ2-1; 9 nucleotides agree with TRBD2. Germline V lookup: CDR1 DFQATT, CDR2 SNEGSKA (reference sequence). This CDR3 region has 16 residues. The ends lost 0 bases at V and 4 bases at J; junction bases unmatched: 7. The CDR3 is CSARDSREGAYNEQFF. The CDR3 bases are TGCAGTGCTAGAGATTCGCGGGAGGGGGCATACAATGAGCAGTTCTTC.

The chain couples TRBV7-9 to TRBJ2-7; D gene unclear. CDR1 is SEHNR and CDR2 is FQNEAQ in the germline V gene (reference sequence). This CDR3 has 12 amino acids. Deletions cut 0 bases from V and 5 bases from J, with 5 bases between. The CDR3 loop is CASSLAQNEQYF. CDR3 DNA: TGTGCCAGCAGCTTAGCACAGAACGAGCAGTACTTC.

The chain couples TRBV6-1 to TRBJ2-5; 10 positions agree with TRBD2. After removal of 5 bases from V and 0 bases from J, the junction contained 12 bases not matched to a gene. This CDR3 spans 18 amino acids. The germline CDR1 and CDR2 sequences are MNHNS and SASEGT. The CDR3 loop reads CASSTGLAGDPYQETQYF. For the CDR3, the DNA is TGTGCCAGCAGTACCGGGCTAGCGGGGGACCCGTACCAAGAGACCCAGTACTTC.

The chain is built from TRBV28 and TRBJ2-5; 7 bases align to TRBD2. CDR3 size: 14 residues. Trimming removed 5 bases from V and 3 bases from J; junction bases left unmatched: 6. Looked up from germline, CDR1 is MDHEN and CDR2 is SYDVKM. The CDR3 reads CASSPSGLKETQYF. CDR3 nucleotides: TGTGCCAGCAGTCCCTCGGGACTAAAAGAGACCCAGTACTTC.

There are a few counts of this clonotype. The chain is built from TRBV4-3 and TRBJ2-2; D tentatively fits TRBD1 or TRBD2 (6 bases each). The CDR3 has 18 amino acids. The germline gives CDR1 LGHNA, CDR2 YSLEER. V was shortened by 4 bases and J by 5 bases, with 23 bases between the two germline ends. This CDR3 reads CASSPQFGGGPFTGELFF. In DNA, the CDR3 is TGCGCCAGCAGCCCTCAGTTCGGTGGGGGGCCCTTTACCGGGGAGCTGTTTTTT.

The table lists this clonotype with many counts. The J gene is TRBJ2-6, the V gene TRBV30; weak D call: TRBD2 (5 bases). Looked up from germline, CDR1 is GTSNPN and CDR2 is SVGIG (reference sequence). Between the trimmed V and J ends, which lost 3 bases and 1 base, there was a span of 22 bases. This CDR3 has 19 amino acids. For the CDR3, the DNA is TGTGCCTGGAGGGAAGAGGGAGTTGTTAGACTTTCTGGGGCCAACGTCCTGACTTTC. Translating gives CAWREEGVVRLSGANVLTF.

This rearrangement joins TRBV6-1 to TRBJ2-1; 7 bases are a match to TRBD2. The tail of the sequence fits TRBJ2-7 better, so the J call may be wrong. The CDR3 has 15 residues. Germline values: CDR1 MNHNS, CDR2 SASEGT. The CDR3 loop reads CASSTREPSYNEQYF. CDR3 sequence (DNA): TGTGCCAGCAGTACGCGGGAGCCCTCCTACAATGAGCAGTACTTC.

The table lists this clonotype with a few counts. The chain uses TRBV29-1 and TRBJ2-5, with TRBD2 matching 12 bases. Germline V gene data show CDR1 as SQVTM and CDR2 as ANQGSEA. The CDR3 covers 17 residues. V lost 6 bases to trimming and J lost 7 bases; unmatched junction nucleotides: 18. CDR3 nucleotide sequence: TGCAGCGTGAAGAATCTAGCCGTGACTAGCGGGGGAGGGACCCAGTACTTC. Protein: CSVKNLAVTSGGGTQYF.

The CDR3 bases are TGTGCCACCAGTGAAGGACTAGCGGTATACAATGAGCAGTTCTTC. It translates to CATSEGLAVYNEQFF. This chain links TRBV24-1 with TRBJ2-1; 10 bases map to TRBD2. V shed 4 bases and J 4 bases; nucleotides not matched to a gene: 3. This CDR3 region has 15 residues. Per the germline V gene, CDR1 is KGHDR and CDR2 is SFDVKD.

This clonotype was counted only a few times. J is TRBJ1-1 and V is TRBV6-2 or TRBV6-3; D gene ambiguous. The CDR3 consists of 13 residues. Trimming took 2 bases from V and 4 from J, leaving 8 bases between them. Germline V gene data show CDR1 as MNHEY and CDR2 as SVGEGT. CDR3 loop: CASSYGIVTEAFF. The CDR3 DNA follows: TGTGCCAGCAGTTACGGTATTGTCACTGAAGCTTTCTTT.

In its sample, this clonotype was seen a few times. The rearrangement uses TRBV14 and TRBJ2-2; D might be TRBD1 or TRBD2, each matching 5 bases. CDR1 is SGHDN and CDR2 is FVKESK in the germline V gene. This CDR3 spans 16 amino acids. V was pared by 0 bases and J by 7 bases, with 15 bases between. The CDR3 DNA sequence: TGTGCCAGCAGCCAAGAAGGGAGAATGAGGGGCGGGGAGCTGTTTTTT. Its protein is CASSQEGRMRGGELFF.

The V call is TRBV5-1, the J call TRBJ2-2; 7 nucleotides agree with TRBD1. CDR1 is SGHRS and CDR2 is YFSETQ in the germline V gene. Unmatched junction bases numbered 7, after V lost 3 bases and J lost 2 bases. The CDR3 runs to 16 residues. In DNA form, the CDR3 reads TGCGCCAGCAGCTGGGCCGGGACAGCTAACACCGGGGAGCTGTTTTTT. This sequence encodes CASSWAGTANTGELFF.

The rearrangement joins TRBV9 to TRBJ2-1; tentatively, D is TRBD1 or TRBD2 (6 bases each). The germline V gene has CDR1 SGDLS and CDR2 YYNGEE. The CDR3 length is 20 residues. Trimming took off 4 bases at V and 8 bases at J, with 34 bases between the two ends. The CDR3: CASSTRTAKGGRTIRDEQFF. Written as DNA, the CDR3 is TGTGCCAGCAGCACCAGGACAGCGAAAGGGGGGAGGACGATTAGGGATGAGCAGTTCTTC.

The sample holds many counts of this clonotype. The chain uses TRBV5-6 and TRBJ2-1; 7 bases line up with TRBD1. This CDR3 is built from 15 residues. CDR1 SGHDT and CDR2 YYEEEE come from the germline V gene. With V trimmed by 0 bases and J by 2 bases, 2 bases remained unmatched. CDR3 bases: TGTGCCAGCAGCTTGGCCGGGACAGCCTACAATGAGCAGTTCTTC. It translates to CASSLAGTAYNEQFF.

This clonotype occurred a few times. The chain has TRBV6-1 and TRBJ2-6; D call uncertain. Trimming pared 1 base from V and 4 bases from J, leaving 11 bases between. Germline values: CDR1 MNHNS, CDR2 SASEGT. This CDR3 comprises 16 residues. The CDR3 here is CASSEGPFTGANVLTF. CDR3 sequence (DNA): TGTGCCAGCAGTGAAGGGCCATTTACCGGGGCCAACGTCCTGACTTTC.

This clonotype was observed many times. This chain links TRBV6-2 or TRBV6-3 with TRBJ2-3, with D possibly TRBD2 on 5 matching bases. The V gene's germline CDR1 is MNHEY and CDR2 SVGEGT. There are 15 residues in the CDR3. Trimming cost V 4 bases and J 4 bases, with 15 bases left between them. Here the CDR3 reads CASSSATWRSDTQYF. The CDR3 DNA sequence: TGTGCCAGCAGTTCCGCTACCTGGAGGTCAGATACGCAGTATTTT.